Sequencing of this T cell receptor (beta chain) was carried out in a study of T cells in Graves' hyperthyroidism and ophthalmopathy. RNA transcripts were the template for amplifying TCR beta CDR3 regions. First-round RT-PCR with HTBI primers amplified the TCR CDR3 region. TCRdb independently ran MiXCR on the multiplex PCR reads; one entry per CDR3 protein. The top ten clones hold approximately 31% of a sample with about 320,000 distinct CDR3 sequences, 16% of them seen once. The CDR3 is made up of 15 amino acids. Germline lookup yields CDR1 SGHRS and CDR2 YFSETQ. V dropped 4 bases and J dropped 3 bases, with 16 bases sitting between them. The hyperthyroidism was newly diagnosed and had lasted under 2 months; the patients were aged 18 to 65.

Sequencing was done on a sample of blood. This receptor was obtained from a man aged 25 to 45 with Graves' hyperthyroidism. The rearrangement uses TRBV5-1 and TRBJ1-1; maybe TRBD1 (6 bases). CDR3: CASSPRSRGDTEAFF. In DNA form, the CDR3 reads TGCGCCAGCAGCCCGCGGAGTAGGGGGGACACTGAAGCTTTCTTT.